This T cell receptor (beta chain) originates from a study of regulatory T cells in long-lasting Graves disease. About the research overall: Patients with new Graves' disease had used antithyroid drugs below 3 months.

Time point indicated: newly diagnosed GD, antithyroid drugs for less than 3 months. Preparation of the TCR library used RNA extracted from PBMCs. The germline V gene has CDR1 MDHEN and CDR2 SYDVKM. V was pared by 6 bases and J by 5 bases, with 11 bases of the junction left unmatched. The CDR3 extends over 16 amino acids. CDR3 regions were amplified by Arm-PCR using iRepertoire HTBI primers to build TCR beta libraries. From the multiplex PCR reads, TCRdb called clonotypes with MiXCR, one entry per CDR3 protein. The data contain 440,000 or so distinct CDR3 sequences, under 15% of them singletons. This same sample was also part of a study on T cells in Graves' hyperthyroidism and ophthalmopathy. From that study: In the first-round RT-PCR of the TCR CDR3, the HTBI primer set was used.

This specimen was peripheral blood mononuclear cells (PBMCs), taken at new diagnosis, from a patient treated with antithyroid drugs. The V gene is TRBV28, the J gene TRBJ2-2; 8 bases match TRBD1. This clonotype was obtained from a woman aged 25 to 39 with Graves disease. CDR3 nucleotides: TGTGCCAGCAGACCGCATTGGACAGGGCGGACCGGGGAGCTGTTTTTT. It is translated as CASRPHWTGRTGELFF.